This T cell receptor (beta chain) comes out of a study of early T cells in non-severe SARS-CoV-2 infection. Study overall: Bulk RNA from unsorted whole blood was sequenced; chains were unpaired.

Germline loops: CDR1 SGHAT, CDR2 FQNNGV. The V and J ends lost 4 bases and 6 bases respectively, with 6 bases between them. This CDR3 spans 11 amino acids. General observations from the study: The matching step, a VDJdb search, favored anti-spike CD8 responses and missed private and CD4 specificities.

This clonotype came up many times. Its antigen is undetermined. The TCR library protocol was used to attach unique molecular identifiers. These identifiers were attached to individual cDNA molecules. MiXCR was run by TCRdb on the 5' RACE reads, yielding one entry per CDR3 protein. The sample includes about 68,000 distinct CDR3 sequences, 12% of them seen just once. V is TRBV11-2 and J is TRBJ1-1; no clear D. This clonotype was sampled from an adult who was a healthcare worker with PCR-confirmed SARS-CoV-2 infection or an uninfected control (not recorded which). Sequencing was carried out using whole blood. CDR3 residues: CASSYGPEAFF. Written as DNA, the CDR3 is TGTGCCAGCAGCTACGGCCCTGAAGCTTTCTTT.